The present entry profiles one TCR beta chain with its context. Its antigen target is currently unknown. Base qualities are missing; no much larger clone stands one base away. The sample belongs to a study of shared clonotypes between healthy human individuals (dated by TCRdb to 2020 to 2022). Regarding the study in general: Three men and two women, aged 18 to 49 years, made up the cohort. Between about 0.9 and 10 billion PBMCs per donor were obtained by leukapheresis. Different laboratories and diverse techniques were used to prepare libraries and sequence TCR repertoires, to increase sequencing depth and limit assay-specific biases. The study deeply sequenced blood TCR repertoires of about 5 healthy adults to estimate repertoire size and the extent of clonotype sharing between individuals. The full study reports these points: Sampling was restricted to blood, and TCR repertoires in tissues likely differ from the TCR repertoires found in blood. Pairwise subsampling led to the expectation that sequencing depth would affect the degree of clonotype sharing among donors. The small number of donors limited the genetic and exposure-history diversity represented.

TCR CDR3 regions were amplified from genomic DNA by multiplex PCR using the deep immunoSEQ assay. For each cell subset, the extracted genomic DNA was distributed evenly across all wells of several immunoSEQ 96-well plates, and each plate served as one replicate. For unsorted PBMC, about 300 ng of genomic DNA, equivalent to around 33,000 T cell genomes, went into each replicate PCR. Unsorted PBMC genomic DNA was sequenced across ten immunoSEQ deep assay plates. The purified libraries were quantified using a Qubit 3.0 fluorometer, sized with a Bioanalyzer 2100, and then quantified again using the KAPA Library Quantification kit. A separate single-read 150-cycle Illumina NextSeq 550 flow cell was used to sequence each immunoSEQ 96-well plate. Processing in the source paper ran as follows. The immunoSEQ output contained only junctional sequences without quality scores, so filtering could not match that applied to full-length reads. To assign V/J genes and CDR3, sequences were annotated using PyIR, a Python wrapper for IgBLAST v1.9, with IMGT germline references. Reads were filtered out if the reads had weak V/J assignments (E-value above 1e-6), no CDR3, stop codons, out-of-frame junctions, or ambiguous translated residues. V3J clonotypes were defined as sequences sharing an identical inferred V gene, J gene, and CDR3 amino acid sequence. The percentage overlap between two repertoires was calculated by dividing the number of shared unique clonotypes by the size of the smaller repertoire. RTK rarefaction, the Chao1 estimator, and Recon v2.1 estimates of unobserved clonotypes were used to assess repertoire richness. TCRdb took this table from immuneACCESS and kept in-frame rearrangements with V and J called. Such tables lack part of the clones; where checked against another copy, unresolved V genes explain under half of the gap, and the rest is unexplained. V, J and clone size are those of that table, while D and trimming were read from the DNA. In this sample the table shows 450,000 to 650,000 clones, around 80% of which occur a single time. 12% of the sample is held by the ten biggest clonotypes.

From the cysteine through the phenylalanine, the CDR3 covers 11 amino acids. The only DNA kept is the CDR3, 33 bases in frame from the first base. V drops 4 bases and J drops 5 bases, leaving 6 bases in between. CDR1 and CDR2, per the germline V gene (reference sequence), are SGHNT and YYREEE. Healthy HIV-negative adults with no recently reported acute infections or vaccinations were included as donors. Only Caucasian adults living in Nashville, Tennessee, USA were represented among the donors. For unsorted samples, about 85 million PBMCs were counted and genomic DNA was extracted with the QIAamp DNA Blood Mini kit. After blood collection by leukapheresis, PBMCs were isolated using Ficoll-Histopaque density gradient centrifugation and then cryopreserved in the vapor phase of liquid nitrogen.

The clonotype was recovered from a woman in her thirties or forties in good health. Some clones in this sample may be carry-over from other donors' samples. Sequencing used PBMCs. The chain is encoded by TRBV5-4 joined to TRBJ2-5; no confident D gene assignment can be made. At the DNA level, the sequence is TGTGCCAGCAGCGTAGGGGAGACCCAGTACTTC. This codes for CASSVGETQYF.